Presented here are 15 T cell receptor beta chains from one specimen sequenced in a study of T cell responses to AZD1222 COVID-19 vaccine. The method was immunoSEQ multiplex PCR; TCRdb's version includes in-frame clones alone and lacks a portion of them. The sample carries tens of thousands of clones, 88% recorded once. This specimen was peripheral blood, taken on day 0 of AZD1222 vaccination. The receptors were gathered from an adult in good health.

This clone occurred once. The J gene is TRBJ1-1, the V gene TRBV5-1; D may be TRBD1 (5 bases). V lost 4 bases to trimming and J lost 2 bases, with 15 bases between them. This CDR3 spans 15 amino acids. CDR1 and CDR2 (germline): SGHRS, YFSETQ. The CDR3 sequence: CASSTLGGTNTEAFF. The CDR3 DNA follows: TGCGCCAGCAGCACATTGGGGGGAACTAACACTGAAGCTTTCTTT. Full variable domain (rest looked up from reference TRBV5-1 and TRBJ1-1): KAGVTQTPRYLIKTRGQQVTLSCSPISGHRSVSWYQQTPGQGLQFLFEYFSETQRNKGNFPGRFSGRQFSNSRSEMNVSTLELGDSALYLCASSTLGGTNTEAFFGQGTRLTVV.

This chain links TRBV18 with TRBJ2-5, with D perhaps assigned TRBD1 or TRBD2 (6 bases each). The CDR3 runs to 13 residues. V dropped 3 bases and J dropped 7 bases, with 12 bases sitting between them. Germline CDR1 and CDR2: KGHSH and LQKENI. The CDR3 is CASSPDGGGTQYF. CDR3 in DNA: TGTGCCAGCTCACCCGACGGAGGGGGGACCCAGTACTTC.

The chain uses TRBV29-1 and TRBJ2-1; 10 bases fit TRBD2. Germline V gene sequence: CDR1 SQVTM, CDR2 ANQGSEA. The trim removed 3 bases at V and 4 bases at J, leaving 3 bases unmatched. There are 14 residues in the CDR3. The CDR3 coding sequence is TGCAGCGTTGAGGCTAGCGGGGGATACAATGAGCAGTTCTTC. Amino acid sequence: CSVEASGGYNEQFF.

The chain employs TRBV6-5 and TRBJ2-1; 8 nucleotides align to TRBD1. Germline CDR1 and CDR2: MNHEY and SVGAGI. The CDR3 contains 14 residues. Losses at the gene ends were 5 bases for V and 10 bases for J; bases not matched to a gene: 10. In DNA form, the CDR3 reads TGTGCCAGCAGTCATCCGGGACAGGTCGGGGAGCAGTTCTTC. This encodes CASSHPGQVGEQFF.

The CDR3 loop is CASSFRAASNTGELFF. CDR3 DNA sequence: TGCGCCAGCAGCTTCCGGGCAGCCTCGAACACCGGGGAGCTGTTTTTT. The chain combines TRBV5-1 with TRBJ2-2, with D unresolved. Trimming took off 2 bases at V and 0 bases at J, with 11 bases between the two ends. Germline CDR1 is SGHRS and CDR2 is YFSETQ. The CDR3 is 16 amino acids.

The J gene is TRBJ2-7, the V gene TRBV7-2, with unresolved D. Trimming removed 3 bases from V and 3 bases from J, with 15 bases in between. Germline lookup yields CDR1 SGHTA and CDR2 FQGNSA. The length of the CDR3 is 15 residues. CDR3: CASSLILVSGYEQYF. The CDR3 DNA reads as TGTGCCAGCAGCTTGATACTTGTCTCGGGCTACGAGCAGTACTTC.

This sequence joins TRBV10-2 and TRBJ1-6; D might be TRBD1 (5 bases). Germline V lookup: CDR1 WSHSY, CDR2 SAAADI. V dropped 4 bases and J dropped 9 bases, with 16 bases sitting between them. The CDR3 runs to 15 residues. The CDR3 bases are TGCGCCAGCAGTGCCTCGGGACTGGGGATTTCACCCCTCCACTTT. It translates to CASSASGLGISPLHF.

The chain uses TRBV29-1 and TRBJ1-1; possible D gene TRBD1, 6 bases. The germline V gene encodes CDR1 SQVTM and CDR2 ANQGSEA. The CDR3 extends over 16 amino acids. CDR3 residues: CTTSLQGRGMNTEAFF. For the CDR3, the DNA is TGCACCACATCTTTACAGGGTCGGGGGATGAACACTGAAGCTTTCTTT.

V gene TRBV6-4 combines with J gene TRBJ2-2, with D possibly being TRBD1 or TRBD2 (5 bases each). The germline V and J ends were trimmed by 6 bases and 2 bases, with 7 bases remaining between them. CDR1 is MRHNA and CDR2 is SNTAGT in the germline V gene. The CDR3 contains 13 residues. The CDR3 nucleotides are TGTGCCAGCAGGGGGGTAAACACCGGGGAGCTGTTTTTT. Its translation is CASRGVNTGELFF.

V is TRBV30 and J is TRBJ1-4, with a tentative D call TRBD1 (5 bases). From germline, CDR1 is GTSNPN and CDR2 SVGIG (reference sequence). The CDR3 is made up of 13 amino acids. Trimming took 2 bases from V and 8 from J, leaving 12 bases between them. The CDR3 DNA reads as TGTGCCTGGAGTTTGAGGGCAGGGGAAAAACTGTTTTTT. Translated, it gives CAWSLRAGEKLFF.

The V call is TRBV27, the J call TRBJ2-4, with 9 bases fitting TRBD1. Germline V gene data show CDR1 as MNHEY and CDR2 as SMNVEV (reference sequence). Unmatched junction bases numbered 7, after V lost 7 bases and J lost 0 bases. CDR3 length equals 16 residues. This chain's CDR3 is CASKGGTGTAKNIQYF. In DNA, the CDR3 is TGTGCCAGCAAGGGCGGGACAGGGACAGCCAAAAACATTCAGTACTTC.

In its sample, this clone was seen once. The chain carries TRBV4-1 and TRBJ1-3; D not certain. The CDR3 covers 16 residues. V was cut by 0 bases and J by 0 bases, with 9 bases left in between. Germline lookup yields CDR1 MGHRA and CDR2 YSYEKL. CDR3 bases: TGCGCCAGCAGCCAAGACGAGACCGCCTCTGGAAACACCATATATTTT. Translated, it gives CASSQDETASGNTIYF.

V gene TRBV29-1 combines with J gene TRBJ2-1; TRBD2 matches at 7 bases. The CDR3 loop spans 13 amino acids. V shed 2 bases and J 8 bases; nucleotides not matched to a gene: 6. Germline CDR1 is SQVTM and CDR2 is ANQGSEA. The CDR3 region is CSVERPSGHEQFF. CDR3 in DNA: TGCAGCGTTGAACGGCCTAGCGGCCATGAGCAGTTCTTC.

The genes are TRBV19 and TRBJ2-3; TRBD2 matches at 11 bases. Trimming removed 3 bases from V and 3 bases from J; junction bases left unmatched: 8. The germline gives CDR1 LNHDA, CDR2 SQIVND (reference sequence). The CDR3 runs to 17 residues. In nucleotides, the CDR3 is TGTGCCAGTAGTATTCTGGCGGGACTAGCGGTTACAGATACGCAGTATTTT. Translating gives CASSILAGLAVTDTQYF.

V gene TRBV5-1 combines with J gene TRBJ2-1, with TRBD1 identical over 12 bases. Germline assignment: CDR1 SGHRS and CDR2 YFSETQ. The CDR3 totals 19 residues. Trimming at V came to 3 bases and at J to 0 bases, leaving 10 bases not matched to a gene. The CDR3 spells CASSYRDRGRPSSYNEQFF. The CDR3, as DNA: TGCGCCAGCAGCTACCGGGACAGGGGGCGTCCAAGCTCCTACAATGAGCAGTTCTTC.